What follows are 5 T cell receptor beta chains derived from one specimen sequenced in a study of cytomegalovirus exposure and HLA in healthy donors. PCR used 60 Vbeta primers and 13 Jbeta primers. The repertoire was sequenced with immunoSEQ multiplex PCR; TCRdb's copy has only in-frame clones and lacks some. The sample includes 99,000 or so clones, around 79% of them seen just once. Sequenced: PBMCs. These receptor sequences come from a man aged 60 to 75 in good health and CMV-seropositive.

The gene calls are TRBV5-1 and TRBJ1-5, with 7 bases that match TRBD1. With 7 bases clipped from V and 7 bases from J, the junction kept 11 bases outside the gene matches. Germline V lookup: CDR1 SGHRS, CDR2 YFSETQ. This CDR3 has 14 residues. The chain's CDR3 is CASRQGDGKQPQHF. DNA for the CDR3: TGCGCCAGCCGACAGGGCGACGGGAAACAGCCCCAGCATTTT.

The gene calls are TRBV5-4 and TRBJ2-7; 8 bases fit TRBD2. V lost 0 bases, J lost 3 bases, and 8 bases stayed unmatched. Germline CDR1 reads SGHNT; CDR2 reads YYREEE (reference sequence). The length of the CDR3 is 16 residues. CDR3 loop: CASSLALIAGNYEQYF. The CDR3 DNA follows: TGTGCCAGCAGCTTGGCCCTAATAGCGGGGAACTACGAGCAGTACTTC. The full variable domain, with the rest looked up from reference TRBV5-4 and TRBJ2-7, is ETGVTQSPTHLIKTRGQQVTLRCSSQSGHNTVSWYQQALGQGPQFIFQYYREEENGRGNFPPRFSGLQFPNYSSELNVNALELDDSALYLCASSLALIAGNYEQYFGPGTRLTVT.

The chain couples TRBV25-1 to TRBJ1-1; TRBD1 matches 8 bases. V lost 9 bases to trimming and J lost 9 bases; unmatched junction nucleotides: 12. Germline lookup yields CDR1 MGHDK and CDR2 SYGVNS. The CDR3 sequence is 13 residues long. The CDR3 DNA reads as TGTGCCAGTACAACAGGGGGAGCTAGCAAAGCTTTCTTT. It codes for CASTTGGASKAFF.

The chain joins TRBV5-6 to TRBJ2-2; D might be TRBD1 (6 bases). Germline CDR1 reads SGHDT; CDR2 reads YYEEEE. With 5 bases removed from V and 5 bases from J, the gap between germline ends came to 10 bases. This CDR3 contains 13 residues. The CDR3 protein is CASRTQGTGELFF. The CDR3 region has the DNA TGTGCCAGCAGGACTCAGGGGACCGGGGAGCTGTTTTTT.

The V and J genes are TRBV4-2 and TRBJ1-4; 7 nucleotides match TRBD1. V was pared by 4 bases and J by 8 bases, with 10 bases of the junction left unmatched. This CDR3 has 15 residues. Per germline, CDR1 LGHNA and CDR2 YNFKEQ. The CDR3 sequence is CASSLRGALGEKLFF. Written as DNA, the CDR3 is TGTGCCAGCAGCCTCAGGGGGGCACTTGGAGAAAAACTGTTTTTT.